Each of the 3 T cell receptor beta chains below was sequenced from the same sample in a study of human T cells and chemical hapten exposure. TCRdb re-analysed the RACE reads in MiXCR, keeping a single row per CDR3 protein. This table holds a few hundred thousand distinct CDR3 sequences, just under 6.5% found once. Time point of the sample: patch test 2, 6 weeks after DPC sensitization. As for treatment: therapeutic diphenylcyclopropenone sensitization with weekly scalp DPC. Specimen: whole blood, collected in connection with sensitization to the hapten diphenylcyclopropenone (DPC). The receptors here all came from a woman under 30 with alopecia areata. Some clones in this sample may be carry-over from other donors' samples.

This clonotype has only a few counts. The rearrangement uses TRBV7-6 and TRBJ2-3; 13 bases align to TRBD2. Losses at the gene ends were 0 bases for V and 5 bases for J; bases not matched to a gene: 5. CDR1 and CDR2 from the germline V gene are SGHVS and FNYEAQ. The CDR3 loop spans 17 amino acids. The CDR3 region is CASSLAETSGGRDTQYF. In DNA, the CDR3 is TGTGCCAGCAGCTTAGCCGAGACTAGCGGGGGGCGAGATACGCAGTATTTT.

The chain links TRBV18 to TRBJ2-5; the D gene is possibly TRBD1 (6 bases). V was shortened by 2 bases and J by 2 bases, with 12 bases between the two germline ends. The CDR3 is 15 residues long. Germline CDR1 and CDR2: KGHSH and LQKENI. This CDR3 reads CASSPSNREQETQYF. The CDR3 DNA reads TGTGCCAGCTCACCATCAAACAGGGAACAAGAGACCCAGTACTTC.

This clonotype was seen repeatedly, ten times or more. This chain links TRBV6-4 with TRBJ2-3, with D hard to call. CDR1 is MRHNA and CDR2 is SNTAGT in the germline V gene. Trimming removed 4 bases at V and 2 bases at J, with 10 bases between. The CDR3 is 14 amino acids. The CDR3 spells CASSVARYTDTQYF. In DNA form, the CDR3 reads TGTGCCAGCAGTGTGGCCCGATACACAGATACGCAGTATTTT.